Listed below are T cell receptor beta chains from one sample, sequenced in a study of T cell responses to AZD1222 COVID-19 vaccine. Profiling relied on immunoSEQ multiplex PCR, and the TCRdb table lists in-frame clones only, not all of them. This table holds some 150,000 clones, roughly 84% found once. The sample here was peripheral blood, taken 28 days after the second AZD1222 dose. The receptors originated from an adult who received the AZD1222 COVID-19 vaccine. Each CDR3 is given with its conserved first and last residue. The order of the fields is clone size, D gene, CDR3 length, J gene, V gene, CDR3 DNA, CDR3 protein. The D gene is left open where the match is weak. The size field is filled for only some rows; it gives once, few, many or a size class.

clone_size: -; d_call: TRBD2; cdr3_length: 14; j_call: TRBJ2-1; v_call: TRBV29-1; cdr3_nt: TGCAGCGTTGAAGCTAGCGGGACCTACAATGAGCAGTTCTTC; cdr3_aa: CSVEASGTYNEQFF
clone_size: -; d_call: -; cdr3_length: 13; j_call: TRBJ1-5; v_call: TRBV4-1; cdr3_nt: TGCGCCAGCAGCCCTCCGGAAGGGCAGCCCCAGCATTTT; cdr3_aa: CASSPPEGQPQHF
clone_size: -; d_call: -; cdr3_length: 13; j_call: TRBJ2-1; v_call: TRBV3-1/TRBV3-2; cdr3_nt: TGTGCCAGCAGCCACCAGGTGTTAGATGAGCAGTTCTTC; cdr3_aa: CASSHQVLDEQFF
clone_size: -; d_call: TRBD2; cdr3_length: 15; j_call: TRBJ2-1; v_call: TRBV7-8; cdr3_nt: TGTGCCAGCAGCTTGAGGACTAGCGGCTACAATGAGCAGTTCTTC; cdr3_aa: CASSLRTSGYNEQFF
clone_size: -; d_call: -; cdr3_length: 13; j_call: TRBJ1-5; v_call: TRBV29-1; cdr3_nt: TGCAGCGCCTCGAGCGCAGGGAGTCAGCCCCAGCATTTT; cdr3_aa: CSASSAGSQPQHF
clone_size: once; d_call: -; cdr3_length: 15; j_call: TRBJ1-4; v_call: TRBV18; cdr3_nt: TGTGCCAGCTCACCTCGGACAGAATCGGTGGGAAAACTGTTTTTT; cdr3_aa: CASSPRTESVGKLFF
clone_size: -; d_call: -; cdr3_length: 13; j_call: TRBJ2-7; v_call: TRBV29-1; cdr3_nt: TGCAGCGTTACAGGGGGGGCCCCCTACGAGCAGTACTTC; cdr3_aa: CSVTGGAPYEQYF
clone_size: -; d_call: TRBD1; cdr3_length: 16; j_call: TRBJ2-3; v_call: TRBV14; cdr3_nt: TGTGCCAGCAGCCAAGAGGACAGGGGTCTCCCAGATACGCAGTATTTT; cdr3_aa: CASSQEDRGLPDTQYF
clone_size: -; d_call: -; cdr3_length: 16; j_call: TRBJ2-2; v_call: TRBV24-1; cdr3_nt: TGTGCCACCAGTGATTTTGGTGTTACGAACACCGGGGAGCTGTTTTTT; cdr3_aa: CATSDFGVTNTGELFF
clone_size: once; d_call: -; cdr3_length: 14; j_call: TRBJ1-2; v_call: TRBV10-2; cdr3_nt: TGCGCCACCAGTTCGGGCAGGGAAGCTTATGGCTACACCTTC; cdr3_aa: CATSSGREAYGYTF
clone_size: -; d_call: TRBD2; cdr3_length: 15; j_call: TRBJ2-7; v_call: TRBV27; cdr3_nt: TGTGCCAGCAGTTTATATACTAGCGGGAACTACGAGCAGTACTTC; cdr3_aa: CASSLYTSGNYEQYF
clone_size: -; d_call: TRBD1; cdr3_length: 14; j_call: TRBJ2-3; v_call: TRBV19; cdr3_nt: TGTGCCAGTAGTCCCGGGACAGACGCAGATACGCAGTATTTT; cdr3_aa: CASSPGTDADTQYF
clone_size: -; d_call: TRBD2; cdr3_length: 16; j_call: TRBJ2-7; v_call: TRBV30; cdr3_nt: TGTGCCTGGGGAGCCCCCGCGCAGCGGGGGGGTTACGAGCAGTACTTC; cdr3_aa: CAWGAPAQRGGYEQYF
clone_size: -; d_call: -; cdr3_length: 13; j_call: TRBJ1-1; v_call: TRBV7-7; cdr3_nt: TGTGCCAGCAGTTACGACTCTAACACTGAAGCTTTCTTT; cdr3_aa: CASSYDSNTEAFF
clone_size: -; d_call: -; cdr3_length: 13; j_call: TRBJ2-7; v_call: TRBV4-1; cdr3_nt: TGCGCCAGCAGCCTCGTCACTGGCTACGAGCAGTACTTC; cdr3_aa: CASSLVTGYEQYF
clone_size: -; d_call: TRBD1; cdr3_length: 14; j_call: TRBJ1-5; v_call: TRBV3-1/TRBV3-2; cdr3_nt: TGTGCCAGCAGCCAAGGACAGGGGGGTCAGCCCCAGCATTTT; cdr3_aa: CASSQGQGGQPQHF
clone_size: -; d_call: -; cdr3_length: 14; j_call: TRBJ2-3; v_call: TRBV15; cdr3_nt: TGTGCCACCAGCAGAGGACAGGATCCAGATACGCAGTATTTT; cdr3_aa: CATSRGQDPDTQYF
clone_size: -; d_call: -; cdr3_length: 15; j_call: TRBJ1-6; v_call: TRBV18; cdr3_nt: TGTGCCAGCTCACAAAGGGTTCCTCCGGAATCACCCCTCCACTTT; cdr3_aa: CASSQRVPPESPLHF
clone_size: -; d_call: -; cdr3_length: 15; j_call: TRBJ1-1; v_call: TRBV19; cdr3_nt: TGTGCCAGTAGTATCCTATCCAGCGTTAAAACTGAAGCTTTCTTT; cdr3_aa: CASSILSSVKTEAFF
clone_size: -; d_call: -; cdr3_length: 13; j_call: TRBJ2-2; v_call: TRBV7-9; cdr3_nt: TGTGCCAGCAGCCCGGCCCCGACCGGGGAGCTGTTTTTT; cdr3_aa: CASSPAPTGELFF
clone_size: -; d_call: -; cdr3_length: 12; j_call: TRBJ1-4; v_call: TRBV5-8; cdr3_nt: TGTGCCAGCAGCTTGGTCAGGGAAAAACTGTTTTTT; cdr3_aa: CASSLVREKLFF
clone_size: -; d_call: TRBD1; cdr3_length: 14; j_call: TRBJ1-4; v_call: TRBV27; cdr3_nt: TGTGCCAGCAGTCCTCGGACAGGGTTTGAAAAACTGTTTTTT; cdr3_aa: CASSPRTGFEKLFF
clone_size: -; d_call: -; cdr3_length: 11; j_call: TRBJ2-7; v_call: TRBV28; cdr3_nt: TGTGCCAGCAGTTATTTCTACGAGCAGTACTTC; cdr3_aa: CASSYFYEQYF
clone_size: -; d_call: -; cdr3_length: 14; j_call: TRBJ2-1; v_call: TRBV19; cdr3_nt: TGTGCCAGTAGTGGTCGGGTCTTGCGCAATGAGCAGTTCTTC; cdr3_aa: CASSGRVLRNEQFF
clone_size: -; d_call: -; cdr3_length: 13; j_call: TRBJ1-1; v_call: TRBV6-5; cdr3_nt: TGTGCCAGCAGTTTACTCGATGGTACTGAAGCTTTCTTT; cdr3_aa: CASSLLDGTEAFF
clone_size: -; d_call: -; cdr3_length: 13; j_call: TRBJ1-1; v_call: TRBV2; cdr3_nt: TGTGCCAGCAACCAGGATTCGAACACTGAAGCTTTCTTT; cdr3_aa: CASNQDSNTEAFF
clone_size: once; d_call: -; cdr3_length: 16; j_call: TRBJ2-1; v_call: TRBV4-2; cdr3_nt: TGTGCCAGCAGCCAAGGTCGGCAGGGCTCCTACAATGAGCAGTTCTTC; cdr3_aa: CASSQGRQGSYNEQFF
clone_size: -; d_call: TRBD2; cdr3_length: 16; j_call: TRBJ2-1; v_call: TRBV19; cdr3_nt: TGTGCCAGTAGTATAGTAAGCGGGGCGAACTACAATGAGCAGTTCTTC; cdr3_aa: CASSIVSGANYNEQFF
clone_size: -; d_call: -; cdr3_length: 15; j_call: TRBJ1-5; v_call: TRBV30; cdr3_nt: TGTGCCTGGAGTGTAGGGAGCGCCAGCAATCAGCCCCAGCATTTT; cdr3_aa: CAWSVGSASNQPQHF
clone_size: few; d_call: TRBD1; cdr3_length: 15; j_call: TRBJ1-1; v_call: TRBV3-1/TRBV3-2; cdr3_nt: TGTGCCAGCAGCCAGGGGGGACAGGGTTTGCGGGAAGCTTTCTTT; cdr3_aa: CASSQGGQGLREAFF
clone_size: -; d_call: -; cdr3_length: 15; j_call: TRBJ1-5; v_call: TRBV28; cdr3_nt: TGTGCCAGCACCCCCTGGTTGCTGAGCAATCAGCCCCAGCATTTT; cdr3_aa: CASTPWLLSNQPQHF
clone_size: -; d_call: -; cdr3_length: 17; j_call: TRBJ1-5; v_call: TRBV4-1; cdr3_nt: TGCGCCAGCAGCCAAGACCCCCGTCGGGAGACAAATCAGCCCCAGCATTTT; cdr3_aa: CASSQDPRRETNQPQHF
clone_size: few; d_call: -; cdr3_length: 13; j_call: TRBJ1-1; v_call: TRBV6-1; cdr3_nt: TGTGCCAGCAGTGAGGCAGTAGACACTGAAGCTTTCTTT; cdr3_aa: CASSEAVDTEAFF
clone_size: once; d_call: TRBD2; cdr3_length: 15; j_call: TRBJ2-1; v_call: TRBV5-1; cdr3_nt: TGCGCCAGCTGTCTAGCGGGGGGGCCCTACAATGAGCAGTTCTTC; cdr3_aa: CASCLAGGPYNEQFF
clone_size: -; d_call: -; cdr3_length: 18; j_call: TRBJ2-6; v_call: TRBV7-6; cdr3_nt: TGTGCCAGCAGCTTAGGACAATCACAGCTCTCTGGGGCCAACGTCCTGACTTTC; cdr3_aa: CASSLGQSQLSGANVLTF
clone_size: -; d_call: -; cdr3_length: 12; j_call: TRBJ1-4; v_call: TRBV30; cdr3_nt: TGTGCCTGGAGTGTACGTCGTCCGGGGCTGTTTTTT; cdr3_aa: CAWSVRRPGLFF
clone_size: -; d_call: -; cdr3_length: 12; j_call: TRBJ1-4; v_call: TRBV19; cdr3_nt: TGTGCCACACAGGGATGGGATGAAAAACTGTTTTTT; cdr3_aa: CATQGWDEKLFF
clone_size: few; d_call: -; cdr3_length: 13; j_call: TRBJ1-1; v_call: TRBV18; cdr3_nt: TGTGCCAGCTCACAAGGGCGGGAGACTGAAGCTTTCTTT; cdr3_aa: CASSQGRETEAFF
clone_size: few; d_call: -; cdr3_length: 19; j_call: TRBJ1-3; v_call: TRBV7-2; cdr3_nt: TGTGCCAGCAGCTTAGAAGTCGTCTCCCAGGGGTTGACTGGAAACACCATATATTTT; cdr3_aa: CASSLEVVSQGLTGNTIYF
clone_size: once; d_call: -; cdr3_length: 15; j_call: TRBJ2-4; v_call: TRBV28; cdr3_nt: TGTGCCAGCAGTCCGGGACAACTAGCCAAAAACATTCAGTACTTC; cdr3_aa: CASSPGQLAKNIQYF
clone_size: -; d_call: -; cdr3_length: 16; j_call: TRBJ1-4; v_call: TRBV4-1; cdr3_nt: TGCGCCAGCAGCCAAGTGTTGGGGGCAACTAATGAAAAACTGTTTTTT; cdr3_aa: CASSQVLGATNEKLFF
clone_size: -; d_call: -; cdr3_length: 11; j_call: TRBJ2-1; v_call: TRBV15; cdr3_nt: TGTGCCACCAGCAAAAGCAATGAGCAGTTCTTC; cdr3_aa: CATSKSNEQFF